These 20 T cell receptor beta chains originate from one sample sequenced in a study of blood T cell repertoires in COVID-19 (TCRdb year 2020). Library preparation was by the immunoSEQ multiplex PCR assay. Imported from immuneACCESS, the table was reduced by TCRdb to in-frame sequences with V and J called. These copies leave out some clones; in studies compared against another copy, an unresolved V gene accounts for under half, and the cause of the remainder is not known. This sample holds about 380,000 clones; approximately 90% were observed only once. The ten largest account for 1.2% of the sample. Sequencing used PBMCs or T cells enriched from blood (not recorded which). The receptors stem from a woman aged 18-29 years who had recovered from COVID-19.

The CDR3 DNA reads TGTGCCAGCTCAAGGGACAGGAGTAATCAGCCCCAGCATTTT. Amino acid sequence: CASSRDRSNQPQHF. The V call is TRBV2, the J call TRBJ1-5, with 8 positions matching TRBD1. Germline trimming cut 8 bases from V and 4 bases from J; bases unmatched to any gene: 7. The CDR3 is 14 residues long. CDR1 is SNHLY, CDR2 FYNNEI, per germline.

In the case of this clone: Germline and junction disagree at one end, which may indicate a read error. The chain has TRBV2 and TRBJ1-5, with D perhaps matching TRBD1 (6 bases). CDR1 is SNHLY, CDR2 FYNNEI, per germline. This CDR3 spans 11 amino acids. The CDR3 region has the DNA TGTGCCAGCAGTGATTTTACAGGGAGACTCTTT. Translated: CASSDFTGRLF. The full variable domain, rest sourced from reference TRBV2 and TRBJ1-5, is EPEVTQTPSHQVTQMGQEVILRCVPISNHLYFYWYRQILGQKVEFLVSFYNNEISEKSEIFDDQFSVERPDGSNFTLKIRSTKLEDSAMYFCASSDFTGRLFGDGTRLSIL.

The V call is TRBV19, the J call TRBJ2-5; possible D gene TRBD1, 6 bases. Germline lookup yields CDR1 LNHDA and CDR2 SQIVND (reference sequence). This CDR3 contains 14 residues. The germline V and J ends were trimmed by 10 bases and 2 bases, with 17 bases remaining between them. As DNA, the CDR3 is TGTGCCACCAAAGACAGGCCCACGCAAGAGACCCAGTACTTC. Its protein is CATKDRPTQETQYF. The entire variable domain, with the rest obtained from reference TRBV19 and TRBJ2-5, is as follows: DGGITQSPKYLFRKEGQNVTLSCEQNLNHDAMYWYRQDPGQGLRLIYYSQIVNDFQKGDIAEGYSVSREKKESFPLTVTSAQKNPTAFYLCATKDRPTQETQYFGPGTRLLVL.

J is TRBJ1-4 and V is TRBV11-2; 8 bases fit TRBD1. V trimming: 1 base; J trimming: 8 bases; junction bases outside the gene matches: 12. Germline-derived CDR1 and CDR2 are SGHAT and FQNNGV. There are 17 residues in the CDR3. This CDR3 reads CASSLVFGQGALEKLFF. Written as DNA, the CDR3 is TGTGCCAGCAGCTTAGTATTCGGCCAGGGGGCGCTCGAAAAACTGTTTTTT.

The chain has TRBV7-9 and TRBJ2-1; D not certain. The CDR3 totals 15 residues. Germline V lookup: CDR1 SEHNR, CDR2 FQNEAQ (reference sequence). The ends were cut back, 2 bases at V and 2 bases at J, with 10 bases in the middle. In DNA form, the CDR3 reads TGTGCCAGCAGCTTATGGCACAGCACCTACAATGAGCAGTTCTTC. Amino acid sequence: CASSLWHSTYNEQFF.

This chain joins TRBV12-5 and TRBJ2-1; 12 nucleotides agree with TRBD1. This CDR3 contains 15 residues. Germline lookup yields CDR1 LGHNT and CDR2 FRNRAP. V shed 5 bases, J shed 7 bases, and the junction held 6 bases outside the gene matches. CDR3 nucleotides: TGTGCTAGTGGTCTGGGACAGGGGGCGGGTAATGAGCAGTTCTTC. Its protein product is CASGLGQGAGNEQFF.

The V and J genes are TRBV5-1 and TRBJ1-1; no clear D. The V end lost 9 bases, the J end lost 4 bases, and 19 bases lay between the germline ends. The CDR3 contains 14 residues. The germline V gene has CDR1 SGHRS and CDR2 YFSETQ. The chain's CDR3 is CATSREPLGTEAFF. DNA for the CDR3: TGCGCCACCTCCCGGGAGCCCCTCGGCACTGAAGCTTTCTTT. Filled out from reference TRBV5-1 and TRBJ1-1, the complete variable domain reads KAGVTQTPRYLIKTRGQQVTLSCSPISGHRSVSWYQQTPGQGLQFLFEYFSETQRNKGNFPGRFSGRQFSNSRSEMNVSTLELGDSALYLCATSREPLGTEAFFGQGTRLTVV.

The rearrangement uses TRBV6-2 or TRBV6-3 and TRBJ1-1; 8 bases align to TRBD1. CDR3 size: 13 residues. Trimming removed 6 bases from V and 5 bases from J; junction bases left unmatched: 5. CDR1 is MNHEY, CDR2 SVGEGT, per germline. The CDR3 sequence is CASSQGARTEAFF. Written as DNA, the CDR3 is TGTGCCAGCAGCCAGGGGGCGCGTACTGAAGCTTTCTTT.

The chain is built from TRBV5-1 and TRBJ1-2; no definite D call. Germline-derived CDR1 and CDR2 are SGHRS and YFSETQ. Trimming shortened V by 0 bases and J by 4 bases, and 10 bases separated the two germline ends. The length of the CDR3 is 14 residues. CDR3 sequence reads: CASSLGGLIYGYTF. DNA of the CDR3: TGCGCCAGCAGCTTGGGAGGTCTAATCTATGGCTACACCTTC.

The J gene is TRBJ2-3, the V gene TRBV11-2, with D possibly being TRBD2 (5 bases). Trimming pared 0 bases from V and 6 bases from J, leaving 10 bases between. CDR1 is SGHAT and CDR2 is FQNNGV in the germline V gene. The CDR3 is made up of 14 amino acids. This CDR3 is CASSLEVRGDTQYF. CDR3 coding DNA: TGTGCCAGCAGCTTAGAAGTTCGAGGGGATACGCAGTATTTT.

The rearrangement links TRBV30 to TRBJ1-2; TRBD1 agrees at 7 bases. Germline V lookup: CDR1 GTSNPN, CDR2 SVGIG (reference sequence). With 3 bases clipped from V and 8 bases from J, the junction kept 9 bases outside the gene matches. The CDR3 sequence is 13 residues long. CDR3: CAWRKGQLGGYTF. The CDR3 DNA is TGTGCCTGGAGAAAGGGACAGCTTGGAGGCTACACCTTC.

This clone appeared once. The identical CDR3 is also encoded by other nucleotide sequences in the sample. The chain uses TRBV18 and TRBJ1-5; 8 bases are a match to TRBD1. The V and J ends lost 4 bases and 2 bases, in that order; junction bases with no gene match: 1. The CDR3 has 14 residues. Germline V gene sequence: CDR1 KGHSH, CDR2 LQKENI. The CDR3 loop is CASSLGQGNQPQHF. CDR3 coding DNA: TGTGCCAGCTCACTGGGACAGGGCAATCAGCCCCAGCATTTT.

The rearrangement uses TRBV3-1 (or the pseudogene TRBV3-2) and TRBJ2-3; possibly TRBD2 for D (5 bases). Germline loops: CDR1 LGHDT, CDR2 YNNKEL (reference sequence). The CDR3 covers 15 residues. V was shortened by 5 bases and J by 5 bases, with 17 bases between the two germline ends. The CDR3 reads CASSARDRRQDTQYF. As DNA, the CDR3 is TGTGCCAGCAGCGCTCGGGATAGGAGGCAAGATACGCAGTATTTT.

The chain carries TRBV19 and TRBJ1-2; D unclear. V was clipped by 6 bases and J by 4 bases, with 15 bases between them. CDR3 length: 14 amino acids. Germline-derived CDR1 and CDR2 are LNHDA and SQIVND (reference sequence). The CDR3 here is CASSADGGGYGYTF. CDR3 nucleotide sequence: TGTGCCAGTAGCGCGGACGGAGGTGGCTATGGCTACACCTTC. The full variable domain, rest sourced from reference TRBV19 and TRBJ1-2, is DGGITQSPKYLFRKEGQNVTLSCEQNLNHDAMYWYRQDPGQGLRLIYYSQIVNDFQKGDIAEGYSVSREKKESFPLTVTSAQKNPTAFYLCASSADGGGYGYTFGSGTRLTVV.

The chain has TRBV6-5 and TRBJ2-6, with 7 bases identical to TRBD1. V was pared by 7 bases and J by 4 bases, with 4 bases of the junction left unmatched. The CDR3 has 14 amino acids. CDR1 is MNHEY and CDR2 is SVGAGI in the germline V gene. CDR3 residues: CASNRGPGANVLTF. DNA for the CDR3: TGTGCCAGCAACAGGGGTCCCGGGGCCAACGTCCTGACTTTC.

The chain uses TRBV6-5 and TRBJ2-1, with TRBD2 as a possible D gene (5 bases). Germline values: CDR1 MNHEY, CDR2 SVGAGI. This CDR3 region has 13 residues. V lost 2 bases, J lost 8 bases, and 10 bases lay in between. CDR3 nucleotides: TGTGCCAGCAGTTACAGGGAGCCTGATGAGCAGTTCTTC. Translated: CASSYREPDEQFF.

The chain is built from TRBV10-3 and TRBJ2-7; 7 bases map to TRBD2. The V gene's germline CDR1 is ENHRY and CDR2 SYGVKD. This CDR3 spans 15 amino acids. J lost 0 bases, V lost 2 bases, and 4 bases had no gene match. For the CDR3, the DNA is TGTGCCATCAGTGAGACCGGGACTAACTCCTACGAGCAGTACTTC. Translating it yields CAISETGTNSYEQYF.

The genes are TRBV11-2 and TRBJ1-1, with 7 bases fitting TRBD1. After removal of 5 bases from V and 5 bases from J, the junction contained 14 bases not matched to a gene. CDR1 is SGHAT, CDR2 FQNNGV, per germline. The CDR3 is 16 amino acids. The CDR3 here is CASSPRVTGSDTEAFF. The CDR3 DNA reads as TGTGCCAGCAGCCCCCGGGTGACAGGGTCTGATACTGAAGCTTTCTTT. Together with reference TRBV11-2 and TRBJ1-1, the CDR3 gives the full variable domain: EAGVAQSPRYKIIEKRQSVAFWCNPISGHATLYWYQQILGQGPKLLIQFQNNGVVDDSQLPKDRFSAERLKGVDSTLKIQPAKLEDSAVYLCASSPRVTGSDTEAFFGQGTRLTVV.

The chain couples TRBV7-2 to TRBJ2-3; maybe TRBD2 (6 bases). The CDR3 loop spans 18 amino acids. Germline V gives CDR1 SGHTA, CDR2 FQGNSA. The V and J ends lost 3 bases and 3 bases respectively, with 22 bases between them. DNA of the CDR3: TGTGCCAGCAGCTTTAGCCTGGGTGGGACTCGACGAACAGATACGCAGTATTTT. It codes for CASSFSLGGTRRTDTQYF.

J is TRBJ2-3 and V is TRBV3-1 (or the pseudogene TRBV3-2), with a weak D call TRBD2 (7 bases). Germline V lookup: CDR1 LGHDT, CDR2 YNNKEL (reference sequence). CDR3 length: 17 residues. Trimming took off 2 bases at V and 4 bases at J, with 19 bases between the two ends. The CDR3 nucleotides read TGTGCCAGCAGCCAACTCGAGGGGGGGGCTGGGGCAGATACGCAGTATTTT. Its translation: CASSQLEGGAGADTQYF.